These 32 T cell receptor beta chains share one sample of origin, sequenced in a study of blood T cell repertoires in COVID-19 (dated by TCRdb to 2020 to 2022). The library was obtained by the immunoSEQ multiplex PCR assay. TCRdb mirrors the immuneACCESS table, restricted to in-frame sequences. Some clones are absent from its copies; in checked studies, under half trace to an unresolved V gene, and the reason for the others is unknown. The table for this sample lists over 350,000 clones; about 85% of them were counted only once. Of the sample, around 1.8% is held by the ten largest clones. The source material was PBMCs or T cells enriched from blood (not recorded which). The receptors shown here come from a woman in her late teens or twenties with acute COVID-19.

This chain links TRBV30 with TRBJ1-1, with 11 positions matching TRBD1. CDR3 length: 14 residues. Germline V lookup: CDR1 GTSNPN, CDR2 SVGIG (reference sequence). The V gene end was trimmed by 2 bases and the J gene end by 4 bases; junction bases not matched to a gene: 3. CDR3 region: CAWSWDRGSTEAFF. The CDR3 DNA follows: TGTGCCTGGAGTTGGGACAGGGGGTCCACTGAAGCTTTCTTT.

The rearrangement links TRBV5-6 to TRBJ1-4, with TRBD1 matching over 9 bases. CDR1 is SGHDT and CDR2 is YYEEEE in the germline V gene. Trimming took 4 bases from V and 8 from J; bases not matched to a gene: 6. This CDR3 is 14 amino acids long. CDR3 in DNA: TGTGCCAGCAGCAGGGACAGGGTGACCGAAAAACTGTTTTTT. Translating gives CASSRDRVTEKLFF.

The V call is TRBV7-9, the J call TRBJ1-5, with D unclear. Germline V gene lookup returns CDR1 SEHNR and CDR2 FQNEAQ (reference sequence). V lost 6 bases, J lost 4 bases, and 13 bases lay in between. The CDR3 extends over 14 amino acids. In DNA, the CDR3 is TGTGCCAGCAGGAGACTCGAGGGTAATCAGCCCCAGCATTTT. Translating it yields CASRRLEGNQPQHF.

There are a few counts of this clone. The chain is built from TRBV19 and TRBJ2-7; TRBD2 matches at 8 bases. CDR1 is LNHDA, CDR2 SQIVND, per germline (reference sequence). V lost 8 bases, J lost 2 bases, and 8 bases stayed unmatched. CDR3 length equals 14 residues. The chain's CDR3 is CASGGLAGTYEQYF. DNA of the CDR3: TGTGCCAGTGGAGGGCTAGCGGGTACCTACGAGCAGTACTTC.

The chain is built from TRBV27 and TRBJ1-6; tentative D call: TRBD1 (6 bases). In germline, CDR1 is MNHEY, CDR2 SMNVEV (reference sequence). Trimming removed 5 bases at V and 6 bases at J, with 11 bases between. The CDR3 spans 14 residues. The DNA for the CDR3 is TGTGCCAGCAGTCGGGGGGCAGGTAATTCACCCCTCCACTTT. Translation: CASSRGAGNSPLHF.

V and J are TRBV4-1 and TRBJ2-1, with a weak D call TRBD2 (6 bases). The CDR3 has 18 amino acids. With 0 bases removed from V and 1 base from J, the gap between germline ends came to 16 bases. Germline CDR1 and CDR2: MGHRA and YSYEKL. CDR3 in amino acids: CASSQDVRRETSYNEQFF. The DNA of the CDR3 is TGCGCCAGCAGCCAAGATGTAAGGAGGGAGACGTCCTACAATGAGCAGTTCTTC.

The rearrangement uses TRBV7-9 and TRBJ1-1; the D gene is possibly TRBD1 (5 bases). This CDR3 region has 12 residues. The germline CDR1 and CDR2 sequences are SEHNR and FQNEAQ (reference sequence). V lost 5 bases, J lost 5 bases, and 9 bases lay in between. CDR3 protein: CASSPGWTEAFF. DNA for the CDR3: TGTGCCAGCAGCCCAGGGTGGACTGAAGCTTTCTTT.

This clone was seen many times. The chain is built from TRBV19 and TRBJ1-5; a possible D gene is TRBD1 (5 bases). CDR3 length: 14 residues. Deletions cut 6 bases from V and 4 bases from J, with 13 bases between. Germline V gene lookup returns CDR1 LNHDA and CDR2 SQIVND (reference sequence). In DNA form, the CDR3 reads TGTGCCAGTAGACGGGCAGGGACTAATCAGCCCCAGCATTTT. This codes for CASRRAGTNQPQHF.

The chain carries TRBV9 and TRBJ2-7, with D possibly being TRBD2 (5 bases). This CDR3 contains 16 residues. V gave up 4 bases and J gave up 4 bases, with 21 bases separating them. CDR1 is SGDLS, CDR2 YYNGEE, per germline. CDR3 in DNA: TGTGCCAGCAGCTCGACTGGAGGAGGACTCATATACGAGCAGTACTTC. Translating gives CASSSTGGGLIYEQYF.

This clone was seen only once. The CDR3 bases are TGTGCCAGCAGTCGATCCCAGGGGATCTCCTACGAGCAGTACTTC. Protein sequence: CASSRSQGISYEQYF. The chain combines TRBV6-6 with TRBJ2-7, with D perhaps matching TRBD1 (6 bases). CDR1 MNHNY and CDR2 SVGAGI come from the germline V gene (reference sequence). With 5 bases removed from V and 0 bases from J, the gap between germline ends came to 14 bases. CDR3 length: 15 amino acids.

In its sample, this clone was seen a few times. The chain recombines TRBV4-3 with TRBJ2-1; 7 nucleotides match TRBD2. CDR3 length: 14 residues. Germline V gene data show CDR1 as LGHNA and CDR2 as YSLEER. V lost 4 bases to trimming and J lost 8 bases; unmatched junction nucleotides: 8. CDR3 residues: CASSRDYPGHEQFF. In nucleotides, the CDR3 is TGCGCCAGCAGCCGGGACTACCCGGGCCATGAGCAGTTCTTC.

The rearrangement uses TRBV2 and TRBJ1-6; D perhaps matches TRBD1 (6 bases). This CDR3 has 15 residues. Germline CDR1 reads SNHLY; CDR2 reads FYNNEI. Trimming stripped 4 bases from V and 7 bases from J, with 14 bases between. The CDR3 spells CASSVTWTANSPLHF. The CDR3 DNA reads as TGTGCCAGCAGTGTGACTTGGACAGCGAATTCACCCCTCCACTTT.

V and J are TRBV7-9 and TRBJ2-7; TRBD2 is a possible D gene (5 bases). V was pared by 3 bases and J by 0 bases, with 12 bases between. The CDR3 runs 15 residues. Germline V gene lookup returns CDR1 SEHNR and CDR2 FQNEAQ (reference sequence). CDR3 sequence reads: CASSFSRGSSYEQYF. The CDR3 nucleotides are TGTGCCAGCAGCTTTTCACGGGGATCCTCCTACGAGCAGTACTTC.

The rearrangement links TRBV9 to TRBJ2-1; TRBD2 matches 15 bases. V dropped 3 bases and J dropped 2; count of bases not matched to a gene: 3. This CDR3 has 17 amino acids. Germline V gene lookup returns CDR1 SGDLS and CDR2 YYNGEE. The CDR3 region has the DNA TGTGCCAGCAGCGCCGGGACTAGCGGGGGGCCCTACAATGAGCAGTTCTTC. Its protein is CASSAGTSGGPYNEQFF.

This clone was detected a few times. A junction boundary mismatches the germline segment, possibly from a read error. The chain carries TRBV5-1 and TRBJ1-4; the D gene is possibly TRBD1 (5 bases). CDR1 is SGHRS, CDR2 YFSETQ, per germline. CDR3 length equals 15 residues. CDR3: CASSLPGTGSEQLFF. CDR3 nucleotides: TGCGCCAGCAGCTTGCCCGGGACTGGCTCTGAACAACTGTTTTTT.

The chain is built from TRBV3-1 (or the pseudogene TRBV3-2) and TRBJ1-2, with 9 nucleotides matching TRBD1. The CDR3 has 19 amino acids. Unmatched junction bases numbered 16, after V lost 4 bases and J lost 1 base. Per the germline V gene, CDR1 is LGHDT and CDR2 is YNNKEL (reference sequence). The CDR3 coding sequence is TGTGCCAGCAGCCGACGAGGACAGGGGTTAAGCGGATATAACTATGGCTACACCTTC. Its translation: CASSRRGQGLSGYNYGYTF.

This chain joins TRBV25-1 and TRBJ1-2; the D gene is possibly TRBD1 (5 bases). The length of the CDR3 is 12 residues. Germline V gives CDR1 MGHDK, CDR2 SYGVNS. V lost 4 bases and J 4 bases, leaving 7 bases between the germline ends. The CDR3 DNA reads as TGTGCCAGCAGTGGTCAGGGCTATGGCTACACCTTC. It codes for CASSGQGYGYTF.

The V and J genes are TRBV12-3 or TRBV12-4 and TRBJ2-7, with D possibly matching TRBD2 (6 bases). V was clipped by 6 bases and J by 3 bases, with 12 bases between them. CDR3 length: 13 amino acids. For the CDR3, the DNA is TGTGCCAGCAGAGTCGGGAGCCTCTACGAGCAGTACTTC. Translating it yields CASRVGSLYEQYF.

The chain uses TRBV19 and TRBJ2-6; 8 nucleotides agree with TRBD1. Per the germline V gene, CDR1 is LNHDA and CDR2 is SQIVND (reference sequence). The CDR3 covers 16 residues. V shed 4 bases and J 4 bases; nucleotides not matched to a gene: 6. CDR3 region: CASSTLTGVGANVLTF. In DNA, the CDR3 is TGTGCCAGTAGTACCTTGACAGGGGTCGGGGCCAACGTCCTGACTTTC.

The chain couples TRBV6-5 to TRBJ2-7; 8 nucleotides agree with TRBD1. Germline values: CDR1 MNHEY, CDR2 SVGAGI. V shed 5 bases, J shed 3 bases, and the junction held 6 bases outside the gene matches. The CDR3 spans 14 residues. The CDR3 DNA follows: TGTGCCAGCAGTCCCCGGACAGGGAACTACGAGCAGTACTTC. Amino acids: CASSPRTGNYEQYF.

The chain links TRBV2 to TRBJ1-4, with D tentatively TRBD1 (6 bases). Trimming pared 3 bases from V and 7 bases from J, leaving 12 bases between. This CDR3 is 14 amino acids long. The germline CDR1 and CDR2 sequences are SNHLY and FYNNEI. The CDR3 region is CASSDGRGVEKLFF. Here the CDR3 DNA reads TGTGCCAGCAGTGACGGGAGGGGGGTTGAAAAACTGTTTTTT.

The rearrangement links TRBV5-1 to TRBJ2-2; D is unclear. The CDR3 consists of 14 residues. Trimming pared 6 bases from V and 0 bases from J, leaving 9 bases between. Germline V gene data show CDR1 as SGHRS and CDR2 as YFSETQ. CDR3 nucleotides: TGCGCCAGCAAAGAGGCCACGAACACCGGGGAGCTGTTTTTT. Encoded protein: CASKEATNTGELFF.

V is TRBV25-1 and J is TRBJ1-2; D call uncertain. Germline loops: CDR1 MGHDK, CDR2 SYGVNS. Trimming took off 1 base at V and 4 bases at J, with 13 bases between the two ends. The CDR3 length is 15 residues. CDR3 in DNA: TGTGCCAGCAGTGAATTCGCCAACGCCGGCTATGGCTACACCTTC. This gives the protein CASSEFANAGYGYTF.

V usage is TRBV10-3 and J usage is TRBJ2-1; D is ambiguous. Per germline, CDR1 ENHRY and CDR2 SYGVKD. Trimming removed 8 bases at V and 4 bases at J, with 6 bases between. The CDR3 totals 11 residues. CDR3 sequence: CAIGTYNEQFF. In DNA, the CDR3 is TGTGCCATCGGTACTTACAATGAGCAGTTCTTC.

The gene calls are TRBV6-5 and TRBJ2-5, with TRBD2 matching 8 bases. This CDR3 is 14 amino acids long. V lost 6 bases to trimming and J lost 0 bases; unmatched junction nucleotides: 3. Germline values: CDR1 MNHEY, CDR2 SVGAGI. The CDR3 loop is CASSLLADQETQYF. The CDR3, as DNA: TGTGCCAGCAGCTTACTAGCGGACCAAGAGACCCAGTACTTC.

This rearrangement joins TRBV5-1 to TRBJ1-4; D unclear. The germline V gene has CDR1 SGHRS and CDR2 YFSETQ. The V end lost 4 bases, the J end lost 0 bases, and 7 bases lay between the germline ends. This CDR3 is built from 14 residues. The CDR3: CASSPDSTNEKLFF. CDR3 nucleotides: TGCGCCAGCAGCCCGGACTCAACTAATGAAAAACTGTTTTTT.

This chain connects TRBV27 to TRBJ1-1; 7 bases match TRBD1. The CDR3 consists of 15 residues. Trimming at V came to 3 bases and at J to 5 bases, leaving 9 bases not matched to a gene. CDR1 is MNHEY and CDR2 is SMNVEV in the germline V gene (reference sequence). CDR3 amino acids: CASSFDQQGTTEAFF. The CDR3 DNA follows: TGTGCCAGCAGTTTCGATCAACAGGGGACGACTGAAGCTTTCTTT.

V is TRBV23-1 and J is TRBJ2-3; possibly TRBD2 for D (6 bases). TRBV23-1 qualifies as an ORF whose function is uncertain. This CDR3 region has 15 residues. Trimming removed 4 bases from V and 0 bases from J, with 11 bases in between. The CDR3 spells CASSPTGTSTDTQYF. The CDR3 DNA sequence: TGCGCCAGCAGTCCAACCGGGACTAGCACAGATACGCAGTATTTT.

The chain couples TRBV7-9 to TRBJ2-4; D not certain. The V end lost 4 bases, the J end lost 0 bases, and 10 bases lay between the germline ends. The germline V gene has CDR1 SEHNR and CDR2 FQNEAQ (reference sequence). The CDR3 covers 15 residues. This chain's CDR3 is CASSSVLGAKNIQYF. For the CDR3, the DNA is TGTGCCAGCAGCTCCGTACTTGGAGCCAAAAACATTCAGTACTTC.

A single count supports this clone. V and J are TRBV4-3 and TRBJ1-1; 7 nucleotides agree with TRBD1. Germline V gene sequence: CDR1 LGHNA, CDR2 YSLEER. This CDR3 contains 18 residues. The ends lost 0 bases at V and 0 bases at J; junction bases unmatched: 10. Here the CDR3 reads CASSQEIRTGFMNTEAFF. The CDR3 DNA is TGCGCCAGCAGCCAAGAGATAAGGACAGGTTTTATGAACACTGAAGCTTTCTTT.

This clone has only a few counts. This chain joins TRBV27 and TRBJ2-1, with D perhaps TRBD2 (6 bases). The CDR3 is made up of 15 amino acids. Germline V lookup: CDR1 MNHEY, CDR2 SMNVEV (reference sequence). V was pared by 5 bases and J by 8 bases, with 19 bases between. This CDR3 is CASSNNRAGSDEQFF. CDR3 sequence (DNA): TGTGCCAGCAGTAACAACCGCGCGGGGTCCGATGAGCAGTTCTTC.

As DNA, the CDR3 is TGTGCCAGCAGCGTAGGAGTTACTAGCGGGGGGGTAAATGAGCAGTTCTTC. Translated, it gives CASSVGVTSGGVNEQFF. This chain uses TRBV9 with TRBJ2-1, with TRBD2 matching over 13 bases. The CDR3 length is 17 residues. Per the germline V gene, CDR1 is SGDLS and CDR2 is YYNGEE. Losses at the gene ends were 0 bases for V and 7 bases for J; bases not matched to a gene: 7.